The 20 T cell receptor beta chains below all came from one sample that was sequenced in a study of T cell repertoires in cytomegalovirus infection. Their recognized antigens are unknown. TCRdb redid the calling of the reads with MiXCR, one entry per CDR3 protein. The table shows fewer than 350,000 distinct CDR3 sequences, with about 29% occurring only once. The sequencing used cultured PBMCs, collected from culture after CMV antigen stimulation. These receptors originate from a human donor in good health (CMV status not recorded). Some clones in this sample may be carry-over from other donors' samples.

This chain uses TRBV4-1 with TRBJ2-7, with D maybe TRBD1 (6 bases). V was shortened by 5 bases and J by 5 bases, with 16 bases between the two germline ends. Germline V gene data show CDR1 as MGHRA and CDR2 as YSYEKL. The CDR3 sequence is 14 residues long. The CDR3 region has the DNA TGCGCCAGCAGCTTTAGGGCAGGGACACACGAGCAGTACTTC. Amino acids: CASSFRAGTHEQYF.

This clonotype showed up many times. The V call is TRBV7-2, the J call TRBJ2-3; D remains ambiguous. Germline CDR1 and CDR2: SGHTA and FQGNSA. The V end lost 6 bases, the J end lost 0 bases, and 13 bases lay between the germline ends. The CDR3 contains 15 residues. The CDR3 nucleotides are TGTGCCAGCAGGGAAGGTTCCACTAGCACAGATACGCAGTATTTT. Protein product: CASREGSTSTDTQYF.

The V call is TRBV7-3, the J call TRBJ2-7, with 7 positions matching TRBD1. The CDR3 covers 16 residues. Germline values: CDR1 SGHTA, CDR2 FQGTGA. With 2 bases clipped from V and 0 bases from J, the junction kept 7 bases outside the gene matches. CDR3 nucleotides: TGTGCCAGCAGCTTAGCGGCGACAGGGAGCTCCTACGAGCAGTACTTC. Amino acids: CASSLAATGSSYEQYF.

The chain has TRBV10-3 and TRBJ1-6; 7 bases align to TRBD1. Germline-derived CDR1 and CDR2 are ENHRY and SYGVKD. The junction had 6 bases not matched to a gene; V was cut back by 7 bases and J by 9 bases. The CDR3 contains 13 residues. The CDR3: CAIKGAHGSPLHF. The CDR3 nucleotides read TGTGCCATCAAGGGGGCGCACGGTTCACCCCTCCACTTT.

The rearrangement uses TRBV7-2 and TRBJ2-3; D gene uncertain. Trimming took off 3 bases at V and 5 bases at J, with 9 bases between the two ends. Germline loops: CDR1 SGHTA, CDR2 FQGNSA. CDR3 length equals 13 residues. The CDR3 sequence: CASSLRPRDTQYF. CDR3 coding DNA: TGTGCCAGCAGCTTGAGGCCACGAGATACGCAGTATTTT.

This clonotype was picked up a small number of times. This chain connects TRBV20-1 to TRBJ2-7; 10 nucleotides align to TRBD2. Germline loops: CDR1 DFQATT, CDR2 SNEGSKA (reference sequence). There are 15 residues in the CDR3. J gave up 0 bases and V 0 bases, and 2 bases lay outside the gene matches. CDR3 loop: CSARDGTSVSYEQYF. The CDR3 nucleotides are TGCAGTGCTAGAGATGGGACTAGCGTCTCCTACGAGCAGTACTTC.

This clonotype was seen just once. This chain uses TRBV5-1 with TRBJ2-3; TRBD2 might be the D (7 bases). CDR3 length: 14 residues. CDR1 and CDR2 from the germline V gene are SGHRS and YFSETQ. V was clipped by 1 base and J by 4 bases, with 10 bases between them. The CDR3 is CASSLWGGADTQYF. DNA of the CDR3: TGCGCCAGCAGCTTGTGGGGGGGCGCAGATACGCAGTATTTT.

The chain couples TRBV6-8 to TRBJ2-3; 7 nucleotides line up with TRBD2. The germline gives CDR1 MNHGY, CDR2 SAAAGT. CDR3 size: 14 residues. Germline trimming cut 5 bases from V and 6 bases from J; bases unmatched to any gene: 8. This CDR3 is CASSPGRRGDTQYF. The CDR3 bases are TGTGCCAGCAGTCCTGGCAGGCGGGGGGATACGCAGTATTTT.

A remark on this clonotype: This CDR3 fails to terminate in the conserved phenylalanine or tryptophan, so it likely reflects a read error. No DNA is shown, since the ends of the CDR3 on it are uncertain; the CDR3 is the one TCRdb lists. The chain joins TRBV19 to TRBJ1-2. The CDR3 region is 10 residues in length, termini included. Germline lookup yields CDR1 LNHDA and CDR2 SQIVND (reference sequence). CDR3 in amino acids: CASSPSHRLV.

The sample holds a few counts of this clonotype. The chain uses TRBV7-6 and TRBJ2-5, with 11 bases that match TRBD1. CDR1 and CDR2 (germline): SGHVS, FNYEAQ. The ends lost 8 bases at V and 1 base at J; junction bases unmatched: 18. The CDR3 spans 19 residues. This CDR3 is CASRKDGRGQGAVQETQYF. In nucleotides, the CDR3 is TGTGCCAGCCGAAAAGACGGGCGTGGACAGGGGGCAGTCCAAGAGACCCAGTACTTC.

This chain uses TRBV7-9 with TRBJ2-1; D unclear. The V and J ends lost 4 bases and 7 bases respectively, with 2 bases between them. The germline V gene has CDR1 SEHNR and CDR2 FQNEAQ (reference sequence). The CDR3 totals 10 residues. The DNA for the CDR3 is TGTGCCAGCAGCTGGAATGAGCAGTTCTTC. It specifies CASSWNEQFF.

This chain links TRBV28 with TRBJ1-6; tentatively, D is TRBD1 (6 bases). Trimming cost V 6 bases and J 3 bases, with 15 bases left between them. The CDR3 extends over 16 amino acids. CDR1 and CDR2 (germline): MDHEN, SYDVKM. Here the CDR3 reads CASRSPGDGYNSPLHF. The CDR3 region has the DNA TGTGCCAGCAGGTCCCCAGGGGATGGCTATAATTCACCCCTCCACTTT.

This clonotype was observed many times. The CDR3 DNA follows: TGTGCCAGCAGCTTAGGGAGTACAGCGGGAGTCTGGCGAGATACGCAGTATTTT. Protein sequence: CASSLGSTAGVWRDTQYF. This rearrangement joins TRBV7-8 to TRBJ2-3, with 8 bases identical to TRBD2. Germline-derived CDR1 and CDR2 are SGHVS and FQNEAQ. J lost 5 bases, V lost 1 base, and 14 bases had no gene match. This CDR3 has 18 amino acids.

The sample holds a few counts of this clonotype. V and J are TRBV29-1 and TRBJ2-7; no reliable D call. The CDR3 loop spans 10 amino acids. With 4 bases removed from V and 6 bases from J, the gap between germline ends came to 7 bases. Germline V lookup: CDR1 SQVTM, CDR2 ANQGSEA. The CDR3 sequence: CSVVGGEQYF. The CDR3 region has the DNA TGCAGCGTTGTAGGCGGCGAGCAGTACTTC.

The sample holds a few counts of this clonotype. With a much larger clone just one base away, this may be a read error. This chain links TRBV5-6 with TRBJ1-1; 8 positions agree with TRBD1. Germline assignment: CDR1 SGHDT and CDR2 YYEEEE. Unmatched junction bases numbered 3, after V lost 4 bases and J lost 1 base. The CDR3 runs to 14 residues. CDR3 DNA sequence: TGTGCCAGCAGCCGGGACAGGTCGAACACTGAAGCTTTCTTT. It yields the protein CASSRDRSNTEAFF.

The count of this clonotype is one. The chain joins TRBV7-2 to TRBJ2-5; the match to TRBD2 covers 7 bases. The CDR3 totals 14 residues. Germline V gene data show CDR1 as SGHTA and CDR2 as FQGNSA. V lost 5 bases, J lost 5 bases, and 8 bases stayed unmatched. The chain's CDR3 is CASSPGGGPETQYF. The CDR3 bases are TGTGCCAGCAGCCCGGGGGGTGGGCCGGAGACCCAGTACTTC.

This clonotype was seen a few times. The rearrangement links TRBV12-3 or TRBV12-4 to TRBJ2-5, with D perhaps matching TRBD1 (5 bases). This CDR3 comprises 13 residues. The V end lost 5 bases, the J end lost 2 bases, and 9 bases lay between the germline ends. CDR3 nucleotide sequence: TGTGCCAGCAGTCGACAGTTACAAGAGACCCAGTACTTC. As protein: CASSRQLQETQYF.

This clonotype was seen a few times. The CDR3 region has the DNA TGCGCCAGCAGCTTGGGAGGGACTACCTCCTACAATGAGCAGTTCTTC. Protein: CASSLGGTTSYNEQFF. The chain combines TRBV5-1 with TRBJ2-1; 7 bases match TRBD2. Losses at the gene ends were 0 bases for V and 0 bases for J; bases not matched to a gene: 3. CDR1 is SGHRS and CDR2 is YFSETQ in the germline V gene. This CDR3 spans 16 amino acids.

The gene calls are TRBV20-1 and TRBJ1-2; the match to TRBD1 covers 8 bases. Looked up from germline, CDR1 is DFQATT and CDR2 is SNEGSKA (reference sequence). The junction had 6 bases not matched to a gene; V was cut back by 5 bases and J by 7 bases. This CDR3 is built from 12 residues. CDR3 DNA sequence: TGCAGTGCTGGACAGGGCCCGGGTGGCTACACCTTC. Translating it yields CSAGQGPGGYTF.

This clonotype has more than one count but fewer than ten. The V and J genes are TRBV25-1 and TRBJ1-1, with 7 bases lining up with TRBD1. The V and J ends lost 10 bases and 2 bases, in that order; junction bases with no gene match: 13. The germline CDR1 and CDR2 sequences are MGHDK and SYGVNS. The CDR3 sequence is 15 residues long. This CDR3 is CAIKPGQPTNTEAFF. CDR3 coding DNA: TGTGCCATCAAACCGGGACAGCCAACTAACACTGAAGCTTTCTTT.